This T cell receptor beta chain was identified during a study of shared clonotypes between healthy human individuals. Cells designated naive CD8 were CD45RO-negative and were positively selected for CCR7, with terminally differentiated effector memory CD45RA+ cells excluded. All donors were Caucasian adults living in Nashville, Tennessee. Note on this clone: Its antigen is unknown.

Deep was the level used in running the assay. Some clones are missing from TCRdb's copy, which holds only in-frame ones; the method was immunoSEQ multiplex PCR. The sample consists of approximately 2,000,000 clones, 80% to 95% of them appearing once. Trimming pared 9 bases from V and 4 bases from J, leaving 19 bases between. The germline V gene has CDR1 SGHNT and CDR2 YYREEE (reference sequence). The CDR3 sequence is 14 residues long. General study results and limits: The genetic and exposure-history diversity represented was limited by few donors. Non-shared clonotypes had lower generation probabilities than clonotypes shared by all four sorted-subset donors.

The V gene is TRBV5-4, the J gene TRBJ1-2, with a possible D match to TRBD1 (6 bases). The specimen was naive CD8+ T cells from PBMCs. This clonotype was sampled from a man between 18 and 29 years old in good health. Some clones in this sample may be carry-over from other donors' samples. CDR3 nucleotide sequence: TGTGCCAACTCACAGGGACCGGGAGTCTATGGCTACACCTTC. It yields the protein CANSQGPGVYGYTF.